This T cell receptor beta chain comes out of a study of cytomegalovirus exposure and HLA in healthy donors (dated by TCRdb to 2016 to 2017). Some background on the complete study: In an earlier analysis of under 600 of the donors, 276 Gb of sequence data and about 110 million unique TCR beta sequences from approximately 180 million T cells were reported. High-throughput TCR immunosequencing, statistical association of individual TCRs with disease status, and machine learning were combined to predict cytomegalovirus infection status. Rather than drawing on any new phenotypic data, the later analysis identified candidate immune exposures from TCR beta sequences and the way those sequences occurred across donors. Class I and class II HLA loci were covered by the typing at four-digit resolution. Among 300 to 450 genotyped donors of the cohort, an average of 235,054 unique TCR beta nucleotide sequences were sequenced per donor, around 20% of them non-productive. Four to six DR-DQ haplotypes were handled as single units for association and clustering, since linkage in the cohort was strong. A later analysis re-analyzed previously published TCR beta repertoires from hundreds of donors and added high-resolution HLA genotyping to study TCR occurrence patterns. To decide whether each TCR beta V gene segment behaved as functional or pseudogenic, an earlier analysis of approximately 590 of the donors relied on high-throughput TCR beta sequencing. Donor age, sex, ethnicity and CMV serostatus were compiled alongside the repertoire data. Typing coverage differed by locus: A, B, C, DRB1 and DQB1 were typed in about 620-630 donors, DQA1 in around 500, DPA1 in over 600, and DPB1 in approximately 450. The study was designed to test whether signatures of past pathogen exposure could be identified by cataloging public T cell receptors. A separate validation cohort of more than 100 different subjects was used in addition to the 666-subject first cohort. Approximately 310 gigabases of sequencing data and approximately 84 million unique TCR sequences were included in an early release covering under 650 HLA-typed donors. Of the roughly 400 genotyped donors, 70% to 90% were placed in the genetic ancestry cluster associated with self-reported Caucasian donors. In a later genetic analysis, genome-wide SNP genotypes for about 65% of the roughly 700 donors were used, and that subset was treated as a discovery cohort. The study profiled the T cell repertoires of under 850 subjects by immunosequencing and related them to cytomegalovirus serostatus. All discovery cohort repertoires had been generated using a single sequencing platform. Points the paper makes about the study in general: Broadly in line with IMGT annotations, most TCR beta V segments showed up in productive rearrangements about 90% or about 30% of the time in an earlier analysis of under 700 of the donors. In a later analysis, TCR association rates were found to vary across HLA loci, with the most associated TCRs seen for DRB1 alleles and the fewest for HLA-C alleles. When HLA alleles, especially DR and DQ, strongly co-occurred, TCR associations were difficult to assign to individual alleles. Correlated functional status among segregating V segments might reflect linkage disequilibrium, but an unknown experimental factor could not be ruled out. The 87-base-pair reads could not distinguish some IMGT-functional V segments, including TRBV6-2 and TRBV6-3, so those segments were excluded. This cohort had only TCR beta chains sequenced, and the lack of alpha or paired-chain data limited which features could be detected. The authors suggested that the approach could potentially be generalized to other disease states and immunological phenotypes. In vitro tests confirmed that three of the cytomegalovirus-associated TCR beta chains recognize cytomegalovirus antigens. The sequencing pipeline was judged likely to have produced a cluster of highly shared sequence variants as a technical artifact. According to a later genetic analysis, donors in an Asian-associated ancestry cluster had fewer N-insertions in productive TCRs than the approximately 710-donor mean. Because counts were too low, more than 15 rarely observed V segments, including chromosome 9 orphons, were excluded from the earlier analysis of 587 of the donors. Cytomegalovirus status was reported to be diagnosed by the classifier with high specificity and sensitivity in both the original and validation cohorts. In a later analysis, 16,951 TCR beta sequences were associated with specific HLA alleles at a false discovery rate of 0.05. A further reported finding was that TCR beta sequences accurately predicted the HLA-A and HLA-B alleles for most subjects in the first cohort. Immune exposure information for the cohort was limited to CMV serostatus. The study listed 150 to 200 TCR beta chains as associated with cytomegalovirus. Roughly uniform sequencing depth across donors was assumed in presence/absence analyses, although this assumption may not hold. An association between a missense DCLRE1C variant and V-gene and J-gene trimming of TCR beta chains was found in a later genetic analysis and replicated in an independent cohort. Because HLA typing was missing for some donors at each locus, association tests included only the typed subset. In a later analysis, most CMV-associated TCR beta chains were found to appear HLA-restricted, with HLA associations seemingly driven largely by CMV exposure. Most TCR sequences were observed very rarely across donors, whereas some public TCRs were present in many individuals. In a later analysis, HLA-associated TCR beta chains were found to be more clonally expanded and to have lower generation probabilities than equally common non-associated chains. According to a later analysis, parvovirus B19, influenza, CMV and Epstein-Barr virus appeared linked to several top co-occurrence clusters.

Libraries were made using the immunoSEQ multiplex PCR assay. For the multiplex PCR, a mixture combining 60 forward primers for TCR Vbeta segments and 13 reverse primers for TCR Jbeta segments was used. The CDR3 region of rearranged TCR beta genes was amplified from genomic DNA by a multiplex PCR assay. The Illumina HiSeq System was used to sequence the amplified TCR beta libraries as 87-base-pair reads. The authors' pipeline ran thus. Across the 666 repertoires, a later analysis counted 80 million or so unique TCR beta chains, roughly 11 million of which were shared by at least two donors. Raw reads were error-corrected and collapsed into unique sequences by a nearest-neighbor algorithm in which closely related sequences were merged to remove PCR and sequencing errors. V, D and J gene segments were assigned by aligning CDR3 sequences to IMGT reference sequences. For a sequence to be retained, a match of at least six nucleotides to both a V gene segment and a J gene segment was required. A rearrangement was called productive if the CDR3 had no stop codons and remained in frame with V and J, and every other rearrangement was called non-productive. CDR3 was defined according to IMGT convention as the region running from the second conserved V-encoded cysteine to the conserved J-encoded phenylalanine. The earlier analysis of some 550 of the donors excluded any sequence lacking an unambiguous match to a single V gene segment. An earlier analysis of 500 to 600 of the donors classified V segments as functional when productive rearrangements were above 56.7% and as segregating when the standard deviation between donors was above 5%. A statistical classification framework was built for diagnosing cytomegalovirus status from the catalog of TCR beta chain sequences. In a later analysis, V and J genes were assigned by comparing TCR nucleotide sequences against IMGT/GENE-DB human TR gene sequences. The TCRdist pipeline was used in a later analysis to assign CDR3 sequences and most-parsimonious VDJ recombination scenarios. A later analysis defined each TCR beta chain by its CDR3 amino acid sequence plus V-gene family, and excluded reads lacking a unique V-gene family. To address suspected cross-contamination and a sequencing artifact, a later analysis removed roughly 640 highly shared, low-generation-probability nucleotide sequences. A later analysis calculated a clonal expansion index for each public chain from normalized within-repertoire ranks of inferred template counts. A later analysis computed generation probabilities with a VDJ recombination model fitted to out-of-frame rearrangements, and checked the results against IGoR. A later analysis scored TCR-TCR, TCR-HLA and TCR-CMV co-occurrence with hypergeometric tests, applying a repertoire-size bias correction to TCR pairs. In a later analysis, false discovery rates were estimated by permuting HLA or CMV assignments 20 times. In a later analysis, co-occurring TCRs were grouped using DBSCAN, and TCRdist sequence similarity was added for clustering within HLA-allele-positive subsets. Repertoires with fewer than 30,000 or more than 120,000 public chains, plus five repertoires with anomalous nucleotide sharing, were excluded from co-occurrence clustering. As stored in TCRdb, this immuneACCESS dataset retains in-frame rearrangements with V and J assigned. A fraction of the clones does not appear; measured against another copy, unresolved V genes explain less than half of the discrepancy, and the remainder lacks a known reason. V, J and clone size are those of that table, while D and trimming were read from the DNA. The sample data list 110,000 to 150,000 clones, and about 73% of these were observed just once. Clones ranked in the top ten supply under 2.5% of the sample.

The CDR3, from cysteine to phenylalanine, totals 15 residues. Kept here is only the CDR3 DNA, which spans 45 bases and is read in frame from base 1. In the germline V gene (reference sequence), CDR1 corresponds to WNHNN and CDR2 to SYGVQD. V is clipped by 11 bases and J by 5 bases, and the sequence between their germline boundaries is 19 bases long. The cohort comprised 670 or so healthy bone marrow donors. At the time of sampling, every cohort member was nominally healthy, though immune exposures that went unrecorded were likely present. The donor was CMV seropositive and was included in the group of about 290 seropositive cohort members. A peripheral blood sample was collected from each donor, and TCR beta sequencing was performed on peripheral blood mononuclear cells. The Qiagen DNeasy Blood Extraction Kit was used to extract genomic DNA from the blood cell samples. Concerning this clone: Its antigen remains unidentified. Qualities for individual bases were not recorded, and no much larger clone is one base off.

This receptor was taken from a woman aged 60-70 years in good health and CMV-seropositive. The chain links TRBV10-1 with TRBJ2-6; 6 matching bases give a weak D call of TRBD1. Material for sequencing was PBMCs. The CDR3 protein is CARGQPSRRANVLTF. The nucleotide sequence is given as TGCGCCCGCGGACAGCCTTCCCGGAGGGCCAACGTCCTGACTTTC.